This T cell receptor beta chain was recorded in a study of blood T cell repertoires in COVID-19 (dated by TCRdb to 2020 to 2022). About the study as a whole: The collaborator samples originated in the United States, Italy and Spain and spanned the acute and convalescent phases of COVID-19. The material from the prospective study consisted of cDNA or gDNA derived from T cells, B-cell-depleted T cells, or PBMCs. Deeply sampled blood TCRbeta repertoires from subjects exposed to, actively infected with, or recovered from COVID-19 were included in the dataset. The repertoires were released in a freely available public database meant as a resource for research on the immune response to SARS-CoV-2. The samples were drawn from two sources: the first 160 participants of the ongoing ImmuneRACE study, and 1,200 or so subjects contributed by 6 global collaborators. A de-identified subject ID, COVID-19 status, age in years and sex were almost always included in the sample metadata. Where available, HLA class I and class II types were obtained from metadata supplied by the sample provider rather than from assay-based typing. Broader findings and caveats from the paper: How much clinical and demographic metadata was included differed by source and by participant, and the metadata was provided uncurated.

TCRbeta CDR3 regions were amplified from genomic DNA by means of the immunoSEQ Assay, a bias-controlled multiplex PCR. On the authors' methods: Nucleated cell counts per sample were estimated from amplification of reference gene primers within the assay. Sequence reads were collapsed and filtered to measure the absolute abundance of every unique TCRbeta CDR3 rearrangement. For each sample, productive Simpson clonality was calculated by taking the square root of Simpson's diversity index across productive rearrangements. TCRdb stores this immuneACCESS table with in-frame sequences only. Part of the clones is absent; in the studies checked, under half of the shortfall reflects unresolved V genes, and no reason is known for the rest. V and J calls and clone size come straight from that table; D and trimming were deduced from the DNA. Within this sample are about 87,000 clones, with around 86% of them counted one time only. The ten largest clones take up roughly 25% of the sample.

In the case of this clone: It has no known antigen specificity. There are no base qualities to consult, and no much larger clone falls within one base.

The CDR3 holds 17 amino acids from the cysteine to the phenylalanine. Only the CDR3 portion is preserved as DNA: 51 bases, with reading frame beginning at the first base. Trimmed from V: 3 bases; trimmed from J: 6 bases; junction bases lacking a gene match: 13. The germline V gene (reference sequence) sets CDR1 to DFQATT and CDR2 to SNEGSKA. Whole blood was collected in K2EDTA tubes by collaborating institutions according to the institutions' own protocols. For TCRbeta analysis, collaborators shipped samples as frozen whole blood, isolated PBMCs, or DNA extracted from either of those sample types. The chain uses TRBV20-1 and TRBJ2-1; the junction holds 11 bases that match TRBD2. This TCR derives from a human donor in a cohort sampled during active COVID-19. The source material was peripheral blood. The CDR3 region has the sequence CSASGWASGGPFNEQFF. Read as DNA, the sequence is TGCAGTGCTAGTGGTTGGGCTAGCGGGGGGCCCTTCAATGAGCAGTTCTTC.